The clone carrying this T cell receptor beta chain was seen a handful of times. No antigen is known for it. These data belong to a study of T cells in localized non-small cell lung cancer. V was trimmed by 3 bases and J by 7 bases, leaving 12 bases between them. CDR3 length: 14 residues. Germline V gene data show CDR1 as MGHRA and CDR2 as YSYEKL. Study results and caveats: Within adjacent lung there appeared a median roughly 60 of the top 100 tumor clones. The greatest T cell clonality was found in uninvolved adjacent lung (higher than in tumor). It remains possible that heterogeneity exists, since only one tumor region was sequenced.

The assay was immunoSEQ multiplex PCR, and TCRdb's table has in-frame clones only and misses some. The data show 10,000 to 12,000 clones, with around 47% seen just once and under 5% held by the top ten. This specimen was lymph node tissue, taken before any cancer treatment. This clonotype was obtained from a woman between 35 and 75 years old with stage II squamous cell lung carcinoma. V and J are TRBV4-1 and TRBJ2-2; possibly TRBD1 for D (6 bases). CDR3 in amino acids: CASSHNREGGELFF. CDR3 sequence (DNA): TGCGCCAGCAGCCATAACAGGGAAGGCGGGGAGCTGTTTTTT.